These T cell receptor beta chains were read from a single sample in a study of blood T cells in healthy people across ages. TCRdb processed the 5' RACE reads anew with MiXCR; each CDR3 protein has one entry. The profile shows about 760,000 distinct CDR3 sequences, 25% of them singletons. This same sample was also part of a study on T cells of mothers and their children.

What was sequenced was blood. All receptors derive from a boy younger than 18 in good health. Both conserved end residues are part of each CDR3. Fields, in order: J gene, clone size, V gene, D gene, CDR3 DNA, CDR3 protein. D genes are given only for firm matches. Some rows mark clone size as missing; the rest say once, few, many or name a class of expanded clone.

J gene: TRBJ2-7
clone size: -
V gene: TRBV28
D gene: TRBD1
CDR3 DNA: TGTGCCAGCAGTGCCTCCGGGACAGCCTCCTACGAGCAGTACTTC
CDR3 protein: CASSASGTASYEQYF

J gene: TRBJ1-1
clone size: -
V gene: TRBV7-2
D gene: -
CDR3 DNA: TGTGCCAGCAGCCGTAACCTTCGTCTTGGTGCTTTCTTT
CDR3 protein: CASSRNLRLGAFF

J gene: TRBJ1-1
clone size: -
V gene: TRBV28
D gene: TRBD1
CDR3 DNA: TGTGCCAGCAGTCCCGGACAGGGCCCCGTGAACACTGAAGCTTTCTTT
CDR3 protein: CASSPGQGPVNTEAFF

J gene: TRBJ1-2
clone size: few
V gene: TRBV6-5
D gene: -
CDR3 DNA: TGTGCCAGCAGTCGAGATCCCCAGGGCTACACCTTC
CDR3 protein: CASSRDPQGYTF

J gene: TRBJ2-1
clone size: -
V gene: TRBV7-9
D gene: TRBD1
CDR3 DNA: TGTGCCAGCAGCTTAATAGCAAGGACAGGGGTGCTAGAGGAAAATGAGCAGTTCTTC
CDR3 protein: CASSLIARTGVLEENEQFF

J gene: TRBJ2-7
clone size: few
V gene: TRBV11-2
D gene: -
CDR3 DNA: TGTGCCAGCGCCCCCGCAAATTCCCCTCACGAGCAGTACTTC
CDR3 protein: CASAPANSPHEQYF

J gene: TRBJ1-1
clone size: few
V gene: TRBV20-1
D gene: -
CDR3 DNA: TGCAGTGCTAGTCTAGGGGGGAACACTGAAGCTTTCTTT
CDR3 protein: CSASLGGNTEAFF

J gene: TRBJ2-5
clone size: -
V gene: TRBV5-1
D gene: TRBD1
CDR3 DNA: TGCGCCAGCAGCTTGAGGGGGCGCTTGGAGACCCAGTACTTC
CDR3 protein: CASSLRGRLETQYF

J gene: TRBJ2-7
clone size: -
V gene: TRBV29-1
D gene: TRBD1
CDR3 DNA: TGCAGCGTAATCGCCAGGGGGCACATCGAGCAGTACTTC
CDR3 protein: CSVIARGHIEQYF

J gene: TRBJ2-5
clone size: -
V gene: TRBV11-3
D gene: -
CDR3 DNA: TGTGCCAGCAGCTCAGCGACATTCGGGGAGACCCAGTACTTC
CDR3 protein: CASSSATFGETQYF

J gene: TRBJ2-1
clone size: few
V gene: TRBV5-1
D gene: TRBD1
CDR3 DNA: TGCGCCAGTAGCTTGGGCTGGGACAGGTCACTGTATGAGCAGTTCTTC
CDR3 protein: CASSLGWDRSLYEQFF

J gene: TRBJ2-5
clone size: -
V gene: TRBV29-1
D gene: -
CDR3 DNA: TGCAGCGTAGAGTTAATGGAGACCCAGTACTTC
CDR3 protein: CSVELMETQYF

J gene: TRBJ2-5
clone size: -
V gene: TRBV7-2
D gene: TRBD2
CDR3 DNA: TGTGCCAGCAGCTCCGGGGGACTAGGAGAGACCCAGTACTTC
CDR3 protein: CASSSGGLGETQYF

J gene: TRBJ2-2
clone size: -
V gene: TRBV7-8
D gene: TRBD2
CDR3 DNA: TGTGCCAGCAGCTTTGAACGGCGGGGGGCCAACACCGGGGAGCTGTTTTTT
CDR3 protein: CASSFERRGANTGELFF

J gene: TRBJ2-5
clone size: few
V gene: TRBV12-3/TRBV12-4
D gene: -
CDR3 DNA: TGTGCCAGCAGTTTAGCGGTAGAGCAGTACTTC
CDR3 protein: CASSLAVEQYF

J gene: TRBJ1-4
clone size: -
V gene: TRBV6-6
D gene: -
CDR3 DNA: TGTGCCAGCAGTTACTCGACAGCTGCAACTAATGAAAAACTGTTTTTT
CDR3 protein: CASSYSTAATNEKLFF

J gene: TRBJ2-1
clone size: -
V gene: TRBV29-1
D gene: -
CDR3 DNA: TGCAGCTCAAACCCTCGGGACAAATACAATGAGCAGTTCTTC
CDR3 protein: CSSNPRDKYNEQFF

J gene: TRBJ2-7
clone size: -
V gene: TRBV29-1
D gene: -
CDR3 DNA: TGCAGCGTTGAAGTTCCGGGGGGCGAGTACGAGCAGTACTTC
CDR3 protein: CSVEVPGGEYEQYF

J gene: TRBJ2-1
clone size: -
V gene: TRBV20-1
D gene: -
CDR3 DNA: TGCAGTGCTGCTACCAATGAGCAGTTCTTC
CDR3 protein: CSAATNEQFF

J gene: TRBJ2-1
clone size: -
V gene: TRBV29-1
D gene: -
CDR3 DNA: TGCAGCGTTGAAGAAAGTAGCGGTAACAATGAGCAGTTCTTC
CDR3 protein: CSVEESSGNNEQFF

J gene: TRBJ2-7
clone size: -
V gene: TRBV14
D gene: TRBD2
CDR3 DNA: TGTGCCAGCAGCCAAAGCGGGAGGACGATCTACGAGCAGTACTTC
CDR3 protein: CASSQSGRTIYEQYF

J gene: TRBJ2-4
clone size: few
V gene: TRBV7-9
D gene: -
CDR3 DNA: TGTGCCAGCAGCTCCCATGGGGGGGCCAAAAACATTCAGTACTTC
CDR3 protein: CASSSHGGAKNIQYF

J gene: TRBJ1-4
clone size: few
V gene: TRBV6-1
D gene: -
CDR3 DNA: TGTGCCAGCAGACGAGCAGGAGAGTTCCGTCGGGACAAAAAACTGTTTTTT
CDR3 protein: CASRRAGEFRRDKKLFF

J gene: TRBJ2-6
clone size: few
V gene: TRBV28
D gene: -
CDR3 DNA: TGTGCCAGCAGTTTAAACGGGGGTGCTGGGGCCAACGTCCTGACTTTC
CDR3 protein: CASSLNGGAGANVLTF

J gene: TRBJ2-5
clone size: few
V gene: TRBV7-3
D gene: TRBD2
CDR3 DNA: TGTGCCAGCAGCCGAGCGGGAGGGCAAGGGACCCAGTACTTC
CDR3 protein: CASSRAGGQGTQYF

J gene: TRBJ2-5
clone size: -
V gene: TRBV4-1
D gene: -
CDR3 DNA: TGCGCCAGCACTCGAGCGGTTTACGGAGAGACCCAGTACTTC
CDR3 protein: CASTRAVYGETQYF

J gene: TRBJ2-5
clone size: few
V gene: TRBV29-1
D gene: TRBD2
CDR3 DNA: TGCAGCGTTGAGGGCGGGGGGGCCGAGACCCAGTACTTC
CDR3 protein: CSVEGGGAETQYF

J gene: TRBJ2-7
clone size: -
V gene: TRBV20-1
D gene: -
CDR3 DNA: TGCAGTGCTAGATCTGACTTAGCCTACGAGCAGTACTTC
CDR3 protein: CSARSDLAYEQYF

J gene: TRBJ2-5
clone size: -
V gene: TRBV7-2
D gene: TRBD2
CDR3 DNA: TGTGCCAGCAGCTTAGTTCGGGGGGGTGGATTGGAGACCCAGTACTTC
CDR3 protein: CASSLVRGGGLETQYF

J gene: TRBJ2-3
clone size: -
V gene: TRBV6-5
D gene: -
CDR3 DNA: TGTGCCAGCAGTACCGGGACCGAAGCCGGAGATACGCAGTATTTT
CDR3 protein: CASSTGTEAGDTQYF

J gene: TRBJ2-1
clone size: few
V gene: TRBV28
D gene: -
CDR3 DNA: TGTGCCACCACGACATTTCGTGACAATGAGCAGTTCTTC
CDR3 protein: CATTTFRDNEQFF

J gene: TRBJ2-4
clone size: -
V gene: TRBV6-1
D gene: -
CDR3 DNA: TGTGCCAGCAGTGAACCTGAGGGGATTGTCAAAAACATTCAGTACTTC
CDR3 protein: CASSEPEGIVKNIQYF